Reported below is one T cell receptor (beta chain). This clonotype was detected a few times. Which antigen it targets is not known. The input lacks base qualities; no much larger clone sits a single base away. The data were taken from a study of T cells after yellow fever vaccination (dated by TCRdb to between 2018 and 2021). Broadly, across the study: The SMART-Seq v4 Ultra Low Input RNA kit was used to prepare libraries from fractions with low cell numbers. To follow T-cell clones before and after primary and booster YFV17D yellow fever vaccination, bulk TCR alpha and beta repertoires were sequenced over time. The cohort comprised two healthy male donors, one aged 18 to 29 and one aged 30 to 40 years. Bulk PBMC replicates and cell subsets were isolated from blood drawn at multiple timepoints before and after both primary and secondary immunization.

Synthesis of TCR cDNA relied on 5'RACE template switching, a step that introduced a universal primer site along with unique molecular identifiers. Priming for cDNA synthesis came from both the TCR alpha and TCR beta constant segments. Library amplification used two PCR steps, and the second PCR step added sample barcodes and sequencing adapters. Sequencing of the libraries was done on either Illumina HiSeq 2500 (2x100 bp) or NovaSeq (2x150 bp). Per the authors' processing: MIGEC was used to demultiplex reads and collapse the reads into UMI consensus sequences, and MiXCR was used for V(D)J alignment. Using edgeR on replicate PBMC samples, clonotypes were called vaccine-responding if FDR was below 0.01 and the log2 fold change was above 5 up to day 15. Each bulk clonotype was labeled CD4 or CD8 based on which sequenced repertoire, CD4 or CD8, contained the clonotype at higher abundance. TCRdb's own reprocessing of the public reads used fastp at Q25 and MiXCR and kept productive beta chains. One record per CDR3 amino acid sequence lists the most common genes and DNA. The V and J calls, along with clone size, are taken from TCRdb and not from the paper's own processing. Recorded for this sample are 550,000 to 750,000 distinct CDR3 sequences; around an eighth of them occurred a single time. Over 12% of the sample is held by the ten biggest clonotypes.

On the study overall, not on this receptor specifically: The secondary T-cell response was found to be weaker but faster than the primary response, with a peak reached on day 5 rather than on day 15. FACS-sorted repertoires could contain abundant contaminating clonotypes from the bulk population, so computational filtering was required. A small share of clonotypes occurred in both CD4 and CD8 compartments, likely arising from convergent recombination. The study included only two donors, which limits how far the findings can be generalized. After the booster, most of the clones that had expanded following primary vaccination were detected again (almost 98% of CD4 and around nine tenths of CD8), which suggests that memory was broadly maintained.

In the germline V gene, CDR1 corresponds to LGHNA and CDR2 to YSLEER. Relative to germline, V is 1 base shorter and J is 0 bases shorter, with 16 bases between their ends. From the cysteine up to the phenylalanine, the CDR3 has a length of 17 residues. Solely the CDR3 DNA is kept, with 51 bases framed from the first base. The meaning of the sample's treatment or condition label: live attenuated yellow fever vaccine strain. Two biological replicates of bulk PBMCs were collected at each blood-draw timepoint. A standard Ficoll-Paque protocol was used to isolate PBMCs from peripheral blood. TriZol was used to extract RNA from bulk PBMCs, from CD4 and CD8 fractions, and from dextramer-positive and dextramer-negative fractions.

The chain joins TRBV4-3 to TRBJ2-7, with the identity of the D gene unclear. The receptor was derived from a man aged 25 to 45 who received the YFV17D yellow fever vaccine. Here the sequenced sample was PBMCs, taken on the day of the yellow fever booster vaccination. The CDR3 corresponds to CASSQVSSGPLSYEQYF. The DNA reads TGCGCCAGCAGCCAAGTGTCGTCGGGTCCTCTCTCCTACGAGCAGTACTTC.